This entry describes one T cell receptor beta chain. It has no known antigen specificity. Per-nucleotide qualities are absent, and no much larger clonotype sits a single base away. The data are from a study of CD8+ T cells in alopecia areata (dated by TCRdb to 2016 to 2019). Study-level background: The treated patients, all with moderate-to-severe alopecia areata, were enrolled in an open-label pilot trial of oral tofacitinib given at 5 to 10 mg twice daily. RNA was extracted with the PAXgene miRNA kit for fixed scalp, the miRNeasy kit for PBMCs, and the RNeasy kit for mouse skin. Human TCRbeta sequencing covered scalp tissue and sorted CD4+ and CD8+ peripheral blood T cells from patchy and totalis/universalis alopecia areata patients and healthy controls. Tofacitinib-treated patients had biopsies at baseline and at 4 and 24 weeks of treatment, with a later scalp biopsy in several patients. Patients received tofacitinib for 6 to 18 months and were then followed off drug for 6 months to check for delayed response and recurrence. Clonality in the scalp was compared among normal scalp (n=4), patchy alopecia areata scalp (n=8), and alopecia totalis/universalis scalp (n=8). To study T cell clonal expansion in alopecia areata, the researchers applied high-throughput TCRbeta sequencing to both the C3H/HeJ mouse model and human patients. Amplification of TCRbeta CDR3 regions was done by immunoSEQ multiplex PCR using 35 Vbeta forward primers and 13 Jbeta reverse primers. Overall study outcomes, separate from this receptor: Compared with normal scalp, lesional scalp, particularly in alopecia totalis/universalis, had higher clonality and more expanded CD8+ clones, which suggests antigenic drive. Unlike mouse skin, which is dominated by gammadelta T cells, normal human skin has resident alphabeta T cells that are also sequenced, and this complicates analysis of the scalp TCR repertoire. Shared TCR sequences between patients were less evident than in mice, which may be partly attributable to HLA diversity in the patient population.

Libraries came from the immunoSEQ multiplex PCR assay. To provide template for TCR sequencing, every sample had RNA extracted and reverse transcribed into cDNA. SuperScript III was used to make first-strand cDNA, primed with a 2:1 mix of oligo-dT and random hexamers. Amplification bias was assessed with a synthetic immune receptor repertoire, and residual bias was removed computationally. The source study handled its data this way. Raw reads were preprocessed to remove errors, and CDR3 was defined according to IMGT conventions as the region from the conserved cysteine to phenylalanine. Clonality was calculated as 1 minus Shannon entropy normalized by log2 of the number of productive unique TCRs. Whether each scalp clone was CD4 or CD8 was inferred by checking scalp TCRbeta sequences against the CD4 and CD8 repertoires from sorted blood. TCRdb holds this immuneACCESS table with in-frame rearrangements only. Some clones are missing; in checked studies, unresolved V genes explain under half, and the rest has no known cause. V, J and clone size derive from that table, while D and trimming were established from the DNA sequence. The sample table lists over 50,000 clones, around half of them with a count of one. The top ten constitute roughly 15% of the sample.

Unmatched junction bases come to 2, with V trimmed by 1 base and J by 3 bases. The CDR3 starts with the cysteine, ends with the phenylalanine, and has 17 residues. The DNA shown is the 51-base CDR3, in frame from base 1. CDR1 and CDR2, looked up from the germline V gene (reference sequence), are SSHAT and FNYEAQ. The meaning of the sample's time point label: baseline before oral tofacitinib. Lesional scalp punch biopsies and peripheral blood were obtained from alopecia areata patients. PBMCs were isolated by density centrifugation and stained for CD3, CD4 and CD8, after which CD4+ and CD8+ T cells were sorted on a FACSAria.

The origin of this receptor is a human donor with alopecia areata. In this chain, TRBV7-7 is recombined with TRBJ2-2, and TRBD2 aligns with 13 junction nucleotides. This sample comprised CD8+ T cells sorted from blood, obtained at week 0. The sequenced DNA: TGTGCCAGCAGCTTAGGACTAGCGGGAGGTTACACCGGGGAGCTGTTTTTT. Its protein reads: CASSLGLAGGYTGELFF.